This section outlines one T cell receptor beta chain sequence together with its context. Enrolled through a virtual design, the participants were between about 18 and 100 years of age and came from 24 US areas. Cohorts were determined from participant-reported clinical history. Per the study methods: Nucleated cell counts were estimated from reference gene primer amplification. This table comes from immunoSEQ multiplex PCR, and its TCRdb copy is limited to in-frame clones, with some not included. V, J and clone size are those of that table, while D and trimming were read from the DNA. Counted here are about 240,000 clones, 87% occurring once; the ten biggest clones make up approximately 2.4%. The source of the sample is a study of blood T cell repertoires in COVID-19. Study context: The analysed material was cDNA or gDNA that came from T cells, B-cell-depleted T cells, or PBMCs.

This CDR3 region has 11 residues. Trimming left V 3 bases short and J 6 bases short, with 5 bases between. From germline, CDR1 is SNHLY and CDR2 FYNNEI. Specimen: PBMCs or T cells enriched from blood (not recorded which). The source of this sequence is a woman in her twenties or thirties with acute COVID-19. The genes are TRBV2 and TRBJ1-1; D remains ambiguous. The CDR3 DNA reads TGTGCCAGCAGTGATAACTCTGAAGCTTTCTTT. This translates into CASSDNSEAFF.